This T cell receptor (beta chain) was identified in a study of a mutant IDH1 vaccine in newly diagnosed glioma. Overall study: The vaccination schedule gave patients eight doses in weeks 1, 3, 5, 7, 11, 15, 19 and 23. Radiotherapy alone preceded vaccination by 4-6 weeks; alternatively, vaccination started with temozolomide cycles. It was radiotherapy, temozolomide, or both that patients received previously, with most receiving both. Overall study results and limits: The vaccine induced immune responses, and these occurred in approximately 94% of patients.

Concerning this clone itself: Its antigen is currently unknown.

As to time point: week 11, during vaccination. Every single dose of the vaccine, 300 ug of mutant IDH1 20-mer peptide, came with topical imiquimod. Trimming took 4 bases from V and 4 from J, leaving 22 bases between them. Germline V CDR1 and CDR2: MNHNS, SASEGT. This CDR3 region has 17 residues. Only in-frame clones appear in the TCRdb table, and some are missing; sequencing was by immunoSEQ multiplex PCR. This sample has around 65,000 clones, with about 80% found just once. This receptor was taken from a man between 50 and 59 years old with glioma. This chain links TRBV6-1 with TRBJ2-5; D might be TRBD2 (6 bases). The sample consisted of PBMCs, taken from a glioma patient whose treatment included an IDH1 peptide vaccine. In nucleotides, the CDR3 is TGTGCCAGCAGTGCCGGGGGAGTGATGTATGGGGGAGAGACCCAGTACTTC. Translation: CASSAGGVMYGGETQYF.